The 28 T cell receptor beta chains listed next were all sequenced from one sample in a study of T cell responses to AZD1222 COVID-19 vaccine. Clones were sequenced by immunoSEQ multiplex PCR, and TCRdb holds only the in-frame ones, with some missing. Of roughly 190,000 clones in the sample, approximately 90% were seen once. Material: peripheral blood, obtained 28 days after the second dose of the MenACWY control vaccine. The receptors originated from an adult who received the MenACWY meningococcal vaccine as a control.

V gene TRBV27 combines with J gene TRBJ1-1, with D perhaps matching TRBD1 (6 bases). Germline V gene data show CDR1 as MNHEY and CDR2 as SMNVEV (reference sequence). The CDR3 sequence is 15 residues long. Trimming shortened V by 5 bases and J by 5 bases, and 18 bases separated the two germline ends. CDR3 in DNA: TGTGCCAGCAGTGCCCGGACAGCCCGAGGGACTGAAGCTTTCTTT. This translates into CASSARTARGTEAFF.

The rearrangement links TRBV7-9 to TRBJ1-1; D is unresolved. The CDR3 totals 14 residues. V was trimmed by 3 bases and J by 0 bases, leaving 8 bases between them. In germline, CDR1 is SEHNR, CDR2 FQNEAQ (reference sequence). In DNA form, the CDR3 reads TGTGCCAGCAGCTTCGTCGGGATGAACACTGAAGCTTTCTTT. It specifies CASSFVGMNTEAFF.

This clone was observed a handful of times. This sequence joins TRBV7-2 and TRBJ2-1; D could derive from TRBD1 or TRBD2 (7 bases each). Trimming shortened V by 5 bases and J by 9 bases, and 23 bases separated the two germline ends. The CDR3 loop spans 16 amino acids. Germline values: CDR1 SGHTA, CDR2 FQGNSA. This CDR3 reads CASSQPGGQSSREQFF. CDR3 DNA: TGTGCCAGCAGCCAACCGGGGGGACAGTCCAGTCGTGAGCAGTTCTTC.

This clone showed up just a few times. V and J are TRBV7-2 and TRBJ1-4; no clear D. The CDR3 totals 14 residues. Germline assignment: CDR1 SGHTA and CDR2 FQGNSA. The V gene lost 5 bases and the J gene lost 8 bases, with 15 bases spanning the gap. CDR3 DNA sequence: TGTGCCAGCAGCCCGGGGAGGGTAGGGGAAAAACTGTTTTTT. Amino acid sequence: CASSPGRVGEKLFF.

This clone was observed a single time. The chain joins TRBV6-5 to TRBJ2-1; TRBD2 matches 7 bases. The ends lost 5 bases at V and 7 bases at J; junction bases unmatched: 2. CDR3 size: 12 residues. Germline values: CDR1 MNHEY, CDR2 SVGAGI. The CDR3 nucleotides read TGTGCCAGCAGTCATAGCGGGAATGAGCAGTTCTTC. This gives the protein CASSHSGNEQFF.

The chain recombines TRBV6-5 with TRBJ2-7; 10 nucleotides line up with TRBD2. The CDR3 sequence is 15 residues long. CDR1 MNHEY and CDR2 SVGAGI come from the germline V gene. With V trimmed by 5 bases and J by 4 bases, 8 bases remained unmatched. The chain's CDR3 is CASSSLAGDGYEQYF. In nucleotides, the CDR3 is TGTGCCAGCAGTAGCCTAGCGGGGGACGGATACGAGCAGTACTTC.

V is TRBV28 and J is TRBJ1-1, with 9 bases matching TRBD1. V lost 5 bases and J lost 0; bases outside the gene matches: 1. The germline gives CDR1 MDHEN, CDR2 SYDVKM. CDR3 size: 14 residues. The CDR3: CASSRDRVNTEAFF. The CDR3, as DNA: TGTGCCAGCAGTCGGGACAGGGTGAACACTGAAGCTTTCTTT.

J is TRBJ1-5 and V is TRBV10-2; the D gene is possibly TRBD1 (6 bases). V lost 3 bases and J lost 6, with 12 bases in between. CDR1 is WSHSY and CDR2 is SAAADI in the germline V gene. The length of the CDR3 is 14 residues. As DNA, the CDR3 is TGCGCCAGCAGTGAAGGCAGGGGTATTCAGCCCCAGCATTTT. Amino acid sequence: CASSEGRGIQPQHF.

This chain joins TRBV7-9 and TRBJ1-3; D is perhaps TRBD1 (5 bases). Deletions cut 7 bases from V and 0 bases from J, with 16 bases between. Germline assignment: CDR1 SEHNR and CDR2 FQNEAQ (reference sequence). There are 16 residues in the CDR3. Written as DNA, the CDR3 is TGTGCCAGCACCAAGCTGGCAGGGCTCTCTGGAAACACCATATATTTT. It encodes CASTKLAGLSGNTIYF.

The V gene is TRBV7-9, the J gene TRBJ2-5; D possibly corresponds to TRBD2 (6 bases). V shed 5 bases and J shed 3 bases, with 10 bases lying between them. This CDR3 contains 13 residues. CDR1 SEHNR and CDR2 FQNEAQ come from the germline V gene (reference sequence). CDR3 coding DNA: TGTGCCAGCAGCCTGTGGGAGGAAGAGACCCAGTACTTC. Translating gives CASSLWEEETQYF.

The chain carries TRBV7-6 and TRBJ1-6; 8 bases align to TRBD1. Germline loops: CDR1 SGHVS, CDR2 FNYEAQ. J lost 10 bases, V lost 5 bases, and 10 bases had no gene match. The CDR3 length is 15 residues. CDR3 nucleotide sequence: TGTGCCAGCAGCCCAGGGGGACAGGTTGAGTCACCCCTCCACTTT. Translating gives CASSPGGQVESPLHF. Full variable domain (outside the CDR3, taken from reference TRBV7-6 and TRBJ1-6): GAGVSQSPRYKVTKRGQDVALRCDPISGHVSLYWYRQALGQGPEFLTYFNYEAQQDKSGLPNDRFSAERPEGSISTLTIQRTEQRDSAMYRCASSPGGQVESPLHFGNGTRLTVT.

The DNA for the CDR3 is TGTGCCAGCAGTTTCGGCGGGAACACCATATATTTT. Amino acids: CASSFGGNTIYF. This chain uses TRBV12-3 or TRBV12-4 with TRBJ1-3; D is unresolved. This CDR3 comprises 12 residues. Trimming took 3 bases from V and 7 from J, leaving 7 bases between them.

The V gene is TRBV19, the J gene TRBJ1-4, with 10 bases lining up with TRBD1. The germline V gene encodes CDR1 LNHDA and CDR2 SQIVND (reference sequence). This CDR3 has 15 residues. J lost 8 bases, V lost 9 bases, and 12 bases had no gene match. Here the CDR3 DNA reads TGTGCCAGCAAGGACAGGGGGACGGTAGAAGAAAAACTGTTTTTT. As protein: CASKDRGTVEEKLFF.

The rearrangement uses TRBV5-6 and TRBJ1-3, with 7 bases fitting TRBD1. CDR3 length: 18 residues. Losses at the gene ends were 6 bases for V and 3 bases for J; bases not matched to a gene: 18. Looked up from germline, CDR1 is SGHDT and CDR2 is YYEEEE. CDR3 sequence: CASTLNNRGKWVGNTIYF. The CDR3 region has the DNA TGTGCCAGCACCTTAAACAACAGGGGAAAGTGGGTTGGAAACACCATATATTTT.

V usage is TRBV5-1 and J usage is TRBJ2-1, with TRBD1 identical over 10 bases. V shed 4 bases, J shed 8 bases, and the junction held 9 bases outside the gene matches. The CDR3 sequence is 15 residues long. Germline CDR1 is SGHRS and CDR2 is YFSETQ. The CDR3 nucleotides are TGCGCCAGCAGCGTGGGACAGGGGACTACACATGAGCAGTTCTTC. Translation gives CASSVGQGTTHEQFF. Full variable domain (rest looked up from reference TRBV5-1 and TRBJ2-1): KAGVTQTPRYLIKTRGQQVTLSCSPISGHRSVSWYQQTPGQGLQFLFEYFSETQRNKGNFPGRFSGRQFSNSRSEMNVSTLELGDSALYLCASSVGQGTTHEQFFGPGTRLTVL.

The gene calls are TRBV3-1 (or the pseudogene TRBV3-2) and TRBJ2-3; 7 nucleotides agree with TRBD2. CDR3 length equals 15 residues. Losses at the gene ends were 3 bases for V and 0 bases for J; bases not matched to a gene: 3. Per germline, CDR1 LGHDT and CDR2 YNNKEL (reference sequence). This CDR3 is CASSHLAASTDTQYF. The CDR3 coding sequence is TGTGCCAGCAGCCACCTAGCGGCCAGCACAGATACGCAGTATTTT.

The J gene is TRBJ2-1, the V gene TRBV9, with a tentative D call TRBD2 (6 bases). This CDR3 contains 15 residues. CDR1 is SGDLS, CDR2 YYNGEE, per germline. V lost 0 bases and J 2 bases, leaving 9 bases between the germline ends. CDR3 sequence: CASSVVGGPYNEQFF. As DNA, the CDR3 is TGTGCCAGCAGCGTAGTGGGGGGACCCTACAATGAGCAGTTCTTC.

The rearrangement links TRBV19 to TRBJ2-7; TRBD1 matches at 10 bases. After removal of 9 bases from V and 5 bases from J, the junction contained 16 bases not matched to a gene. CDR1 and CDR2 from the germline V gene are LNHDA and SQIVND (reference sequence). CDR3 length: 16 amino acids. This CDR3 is CASRPRLTGGRDEQYF. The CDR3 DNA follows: TGTGCCAGCCGACCCCGGCTGACAGGGGGCAGGGACGAGCAGTACTTC.

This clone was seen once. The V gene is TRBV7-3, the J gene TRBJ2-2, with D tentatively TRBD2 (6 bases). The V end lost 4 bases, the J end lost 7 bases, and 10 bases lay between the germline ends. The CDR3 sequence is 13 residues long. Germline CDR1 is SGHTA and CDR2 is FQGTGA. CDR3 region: CASSSTSNGELFF. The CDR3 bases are TGTGCCAGCAGCTCGACTAGTAACGGGGAGCTGTTTTTT.

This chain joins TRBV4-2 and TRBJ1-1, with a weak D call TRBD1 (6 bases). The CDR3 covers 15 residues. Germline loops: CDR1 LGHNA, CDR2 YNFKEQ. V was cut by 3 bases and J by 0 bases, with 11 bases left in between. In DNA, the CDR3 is TGTGCCAGCAGCCAGGACGGACAGTTGAACACTGAAGCTTTCTTT. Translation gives CASSQDGQLNTEAFF.

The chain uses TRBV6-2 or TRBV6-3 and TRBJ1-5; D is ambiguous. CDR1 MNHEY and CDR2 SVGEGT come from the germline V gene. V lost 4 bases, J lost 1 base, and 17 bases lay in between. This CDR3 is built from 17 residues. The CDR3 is CASSSAPGGISNQPQHF. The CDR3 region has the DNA TGTGCCAGCAGTTCCGCTCCCGGTGGGATAAGCAATCAGCCCCAGCATTTT.

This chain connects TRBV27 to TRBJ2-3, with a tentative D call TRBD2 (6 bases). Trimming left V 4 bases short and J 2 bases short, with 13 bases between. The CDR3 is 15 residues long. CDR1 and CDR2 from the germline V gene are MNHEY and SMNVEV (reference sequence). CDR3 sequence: CASSSVGGTTDTQYF. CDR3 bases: TGTGCCAGCAGTTCCGTCGGGGGAACCACAGATACGCAGTATTTT.

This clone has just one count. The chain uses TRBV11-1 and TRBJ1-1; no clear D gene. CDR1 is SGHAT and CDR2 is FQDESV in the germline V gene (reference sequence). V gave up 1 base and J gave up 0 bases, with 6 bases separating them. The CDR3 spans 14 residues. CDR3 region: CASSLGRLNTEAFF. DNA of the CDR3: TGTGCCAGCAGCTTAGGAAGGTTGAACACTGAAGCTTTCTTT.

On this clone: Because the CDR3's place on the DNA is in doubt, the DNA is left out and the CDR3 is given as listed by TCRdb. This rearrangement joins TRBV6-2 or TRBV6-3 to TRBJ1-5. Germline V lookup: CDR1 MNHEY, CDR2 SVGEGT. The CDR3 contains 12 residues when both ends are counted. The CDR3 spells CASSTSGQPQHF.

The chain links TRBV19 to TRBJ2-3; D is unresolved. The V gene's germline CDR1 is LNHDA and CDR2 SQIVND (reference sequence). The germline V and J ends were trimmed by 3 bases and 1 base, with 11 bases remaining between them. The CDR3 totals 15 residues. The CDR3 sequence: CASSIGGAGTDTQYF. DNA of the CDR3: TGTGCCAGTAGTATTGGCGGTGCAGGCACAGATACGCAGTATTTT.

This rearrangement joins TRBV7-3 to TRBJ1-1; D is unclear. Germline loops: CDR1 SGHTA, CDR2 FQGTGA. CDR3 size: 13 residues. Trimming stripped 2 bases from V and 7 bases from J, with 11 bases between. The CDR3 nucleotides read TGTGCCAGCAGCTTAGGGCCAACGAGTGAAGCTTTCTTT. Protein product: CASSLGPTSEAFF.

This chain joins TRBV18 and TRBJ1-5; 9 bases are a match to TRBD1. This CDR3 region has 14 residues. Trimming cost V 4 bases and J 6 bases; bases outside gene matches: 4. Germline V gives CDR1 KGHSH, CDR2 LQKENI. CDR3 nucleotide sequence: TGTGCCAGCTCACTGGGACAGGGAGGTCAGCCCCAGCATTTT. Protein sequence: CASSLGQGGQPQHF. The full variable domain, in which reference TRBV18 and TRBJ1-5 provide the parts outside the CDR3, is NAGVMQNPRHLVRRRGQEARLRCSPMKGHSHVYWYRQLPEEGLKFMVYLQKENIIDESGMPKERFSAEFPKEGPSILRIQQVVRGDSAAYFCASSLGQGGQPQHFGDGTRLSIL.

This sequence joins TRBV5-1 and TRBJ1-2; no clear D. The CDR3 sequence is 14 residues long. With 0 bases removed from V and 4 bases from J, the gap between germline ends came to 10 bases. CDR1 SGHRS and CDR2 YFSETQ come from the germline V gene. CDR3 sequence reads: CASSLDSPSYGYTF. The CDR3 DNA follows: TGCGCCAGCAGCTTGGACAGCCCTTCCTATGGCTACACCTTC.